One sample yielded the 29 T cell receptor beta chains listed below, sequenced in a study of T cells in localized non-small cell lung cancer. The method was immunoSEQ multiplex PCR; TCRdb's version includes in-frame clones alone and lacks a portion of them. This sample has over 70,000 clones, with approximately 87% found just once. The sample was peripheral blood, taken before any cancer treatment. The receptors stem from a male donor at least 60 years old with stage III squamous cell lung carcinoma.

The chain recombines TRBV2 with TRBJ2-7; no definite D call. Deletions cut 4 bases from V and 0 bases from J, with 4 bases between. Germline V gives CDR1 SNHLY, CDR2 FYNNEI. The CDR3 runs 12 residues. CDR3 coding DNA: TGTGCCAGCAGTGCATACTCCTACGAGCAGTACTTC. Protein product: CASSAYSYEQYF.

The chain carries TRBV21-1 and TRBJ2-5. TRBV21-1 is an annotated pseudogene. There are 15 residues in the CDR3. The CDR3 spells CASSKEGSKRETQYF. CDR3 in DNA: TGTGCCAGCAGCAAAGAGGGATCCAAGAGGGAGACCCAGTACTTC.

The rearrangement links TRBV10-1 to TRBJ1-1, with D possibly matching TRBD1 (5 bases). V shed 2 bases and J shed 0 bases, with 10 bases lying between them. CDR1 is WNHNN and CDR2 is SYGVQD in the germline V gene (reference sequence). The CDR3 length is 15 residues. In DNA form, the CDR3 reads TGCGCCAGCAGTGAGCGCCGGGGGATGAACACTGAAGCTTTCTTT. Translation: CASSERRGMNTEAFF.

This sequence joins TRBV27 and TRBJ1-2; TRBD1 is a possible D gene (5 bases). Trimming cost V 3 bases and J 3 bases, with 11 bases left between them. Per the germline V gene, CDR1 is MNHEY and CDR2 is SMNVEV (reference sequence). The CDR3 is 14 amino acids. In DNA, the CDR3 is TGTGCCAGCAGTTTGAGGGACGGATACTATGGCTACACCTTC. It translates to CASSLRDGYYGYTF.

This chain links TRBV9 with TRBJ2-5; D is possibly TRBD2 (5 bases). V was pared by 0 bases and J by 4 bases, with 10 bases between. The CDR3 extends over 14 amino acids. The germline V gene has CDR1 SGDLS and CDR2 YYNGEE. CDR3 sequence reads: CASSVERWGETQYF. The CDR3 DNA reads as TGTGCCAGCAGCGTAGAGCGGTGGGGAGAGACCCAGTACTTC.

V gene TRBV9 combines with J gene TRBJ2-5; 10 nucleotides match TRBD1. The CDR3 consists of 14 residues. Germline V lookup: CDR1 SGDLS, CDR2 YYNGEE. V lost 3 bases and J lost 8; bases outside the gene matches: 7. This CDR3 is CASSAGQGKSTQYF. The CDR3 DNA follows: TGTGCCAGCAGCGCGGGACAGGGGAAAAGCACCCAGTACTTC.

The chain couples TRBV11-2 to TRBJ1-1, with D perhaps TRBD1 (5 bases). Germline CDR1 reads SGHAT; CDR2 reads FQNNGV. Trimming shortened V by 10 bases and J by 0 bases, and 12 bases separated the two germline ends. The CDR3 totals 13 residues. CDR3 nucleotide sequence: TGTGCCACCCAGGGATTAGTGAACACTGAAGCTTTCTTT. Protein: CATQGLVNTEAFF.

This clone was recorded once. V gene TRBV6-1 combines with J gene TRBJ1-4; 7 bases align to TRBD1. Per germline, CDR1 MNHNS and CDR2 SASEGT. The ends lost 4 bases at V and 6 bases at J; junction bases unmatched: 8. The CDR3 is 15 amino acids. CDR3 coding DNA: TGTGCCAGCAGTGTCTTGACAGGGCTCGATGAAAAACTGTTTTTT. Its protein is CASSVLTGLDEKLFF.

V and J are TRBV7-2 and TRBJ1-6; D remains ambiguous. The CDR3 covers 18 residues. V was pared by 5 bases and J by 9 bases, with 26 bases between. The germline V gene encodes CDR1 SGHTA and CDR2 FQGNSA. CDR3 sequence: CASSHVQRNRVSASPLHF. CDR3 nucleotides: TGTGCCAGCAGCCACGTACAAAGGAATAGAGTTAGCGCTTCACCCCTCCACTTT.

In its sample, this clone was seen a few times. The chain has TRBV5-1 and TRBJ1-6, with D hard to call. Per germline, CDR1 SGHRS and CDR2 YFSETQ. The CDR3 consists of 14 residues. Trimming removed 2 bases from V and 6 bases from J, with 9 bases in between. The CDR3 sequence is CASSFGLGNSPLHF. The CDR3 region has the DNA TGCGCCAGCAGCTTTGGACTAGGTAATTCACCCCTCCACTTT.

The chain recombines TRBV5-1 with TRBJ2-1; TRBD2 matches at 10 bases. CDR1 and CDR2 from the germline V gene are SGHRS and YFSETQ. The CDR3 totals 15 residues. V gave up 4 bases and J gave up 4 bases; unmatched junction bases: 5. Here the CDR3 DNA reads TGCGCCAGCAGCGGGGGACTAGCGAGTTACAATGAGCAGTTCTTC. Its protein product is CASSGGLASYNEQFF.

The gene calls are TRBV19 and TRBJ2-5, with 12 bases lining up with TRBD2. Trimming took 3 bases from V and 5 from J; bases not matched to a gene: 7. Germline V gives CDR1 LNHDA, CDR2 SQIVND (reference sequence). The CDR3 has 16 residues. In DNA form, the CDR3 reads TGTGCCAGTAGTATCTCTAGCGGGGGGGCCGGGGAGACCCAGTACTTC. This codes for CASSISSGGAGETQYF.

The V call is TRBV19, the J call TRBJ1-2; 9 nucleotides match TRBD1. This CDR3 region has 16 residues. The V gene end was trimmed by 7 bases and the J gene end by 0 bases; junction bases not matched to a gene: 9. CDR1 and CDR2 from the germline V gene are LNHDA and SQIVND (reference sequence). The CDR3 loop is CASISDRGESNYGYTF. CDR3 nucleotides: TGTGCCAGTATTTCGGACAGGGGTGAATCTAACTATGGCTACACCTTC. The whole variable domain, remainder taken from reference TRBV19 and TRBJ1-2, is DGGITQSPKYLFRKEGQNVTLSCEQNLNHDAMYWYRQDPGQGLRLIYYSQIVNDFQKGDIAEGYSVSREKKESFPLTVTSAQKNPTAFYLCASISDRGESNYGYTFGSGTRLTVV.

The V call is TRBV15, the J call TRBJ1-1; D is unclear. V was trimmed by 1 base and J by 1 base, leaving 10 bases between them. This CDR3 region has 15 residues. Germline V CDR1 and CDR2: LNHNV, YYDKDF (reference sequence). The CDR3, as DNA: TGTGCCACCAGCAGAGTGGGTTCGGGGAACACTGAAGCTTTCTTT. Residues: CATSRVGSGNTEAFF.

V gene TRBV7-2 combines with J gene TRBJ2-2; the match to TRBD1 covers 10 bases. After removal of 8 bases from V and 9 bases from J, the junction contained 15 bases not matched to a gene. Per germline, CDR1 SGHTA and CDR2 FQGNSA. This CDR3 is 16 amino acids long. CDR3 region: CASSPEGTGAGRELFF. Written as DNA, the CDR3 is TGTGCCAGCTCCCCCGAGGGGACAGGGGCAGGTCGGGAGCTGTTTTTT.

V is TRBV19 and J is TRBJ2-5; tentative D call: TRBD1 (5 bases). Trimming left V 7 bases short and J 0 bases short, with 12 bases between. This CDR3 has 14 residues. CDR1 and CDR2 from the germline V gene are LNHDA and SQIVND (reference sequence). CDR3 region: CASTPRQNQETQYF. CDR3 bases: TGTGCCAGTACCCCAAGACAGAACCAAGAGACCCAGTACTTC. Complete variable domain (other parts from reference TRBV19 and TRBJ2-5): DGGITQSPKYLFRKEGQNVTLSCEQNLNHDAMYWYRQDPGQGLRLIYYSQIVNDFQKGDIAEGYSVSREKKESFPLTVTSAQKNPTAFYLCASTPRQNQETQYFGPGTRLLVL.

The V and J genes are TRBV4-2 and TRBJ2-1, with D perhaps TRBD1 (6 bases). V lost 1 base and J lost 4, with 11 bases in between. This CDR3 comprises 15 residues. Germline CDR1 LGHNA, CDR2 YNFKEQ. CDR3 nucleotide sequence: TGTGCCAGCAGCCAAGTTCTGGGGGCGTACAATGAGCAGTTCTTC. As protein: CASSQVLGAYNEQFF.

The V gene is TRBV5-1, the J gene TRBJ2-3; no reliable D call. V shed 0 bases and J shed 2 bases, with 10 bases lying between them. The CDR3 loop spans 15 amino acids. In germline, CDR1 is SGHRS, CDR2 YFSETQ. CDR3 protein: CASSLGVAHTDTQYF. CDR3 in DNA: TGCGCCAGCAGCTTGGGGGTAGCTCACACAGATACGCAGTATTTT.

This chain uses TRBV10-3 with TRBJ1-2; D possibly corresponds to TRBD1 (6 bases). Germline V gives CDR1 ENHRY, CDR2 SYGVKD. V lost 0 bases, J lost 8 bases, and 19 bases lay in between. This CDR3 contains 16 residues. In nucleotides, the CDR3 is TGTGCCATCAGTGAGTCCCCCAGGGGCGCGGGGGTAGGCTACACCTTC. Protein sequence: CAISESPRGAGVGYTF.

This chain uses TRBV10-3 with TRBJ2-4; D is ambiguous. CDR1 is ENHRY and CDR2 is SYGVKD in the germline V gene. Trimming removed 2 bases at V and 6 bases at J, with 14 bases between. There are 15 residues in the CDR3. The CDR3 sequence: CAISETFEESNIQYF. In DNA form, the CDR3 reads TGTGCCATCAGTGAGACCTTTGAGGAGTCAAACATTCAGTACTTC.

This sequence joins TRBV27 and TRBJ2-7; 9 nucleotides agree with TRBD2. CDR1 MNHEY and CDR2 SMNVEV come from the germline V gene (reference sequence). The ends lost 2 bases at V and 2 bases at J; junction bases unmatched: 4. The length of the CDR3 is 15 residues. The CDR3 DNA is TGTGCCAGCAGTTTACGGCTAGCGGGACCCTACGAGCAGTACGTC. Encoded protein: CASSLRLAGPYEQYV.

The V and J genes are TRBV7-2 and TRBJ2-5; 11 nucleotides match TRBD1. This CDR3 comprises 16 residues. Per the germline V gene, CDR1 is SGHTA and CDR2 is FQGNSA. V gave up 5 bases and J gave up 5 bases; unmatched junction bases: 10. The CDR3 bases are TGTGCCAGCAGCACTCGGACAGGGGGCATTGCGGAGACCCAGTACTTC. Amino acids: CASSTRTGGIAETQYF. The full variable domain, completed using reference TRBV7-2 and TRBJ2-5, is GAGVSQSPSNKVTEKGKDVELRCDPISGHTALYWYRQSLGQGLEFLIYFQGNSAPDKSGLPSDRFSAERTGGSVSTLTIQRTQQEDSAVYLCASSTRTGGIAETQYFGPGTRLLVL.

The chain combines TRBV2 with TRBJ1-1; TRBD1 agrees at 12 bases. The CDR3 spans 15 residues. Germline trimming cut 7 bases from V and 3 bases from J; bases unmatched to any gene: 6. Germline CDR1 SNHLY, CDR2 FYNNEI. DNA for the CDR3: TGTGCCAGCAAGCGGGACAGGGGGCCTCACACTGAAGCTTTCTTT. Amino acid sequence: CASKRDRGPHTEAFF.

This clone was seen only once. The genes are TRBV5-1 and TRBJ2-2; D uncertain. Per the germline V gene, CDR1 is SGHRS and CDR2 is YFSETQ. CDR3 length equals 13 residues. V lost 2 bases, J lost 4 bases, and 6 bases lay in between. CDR3: CASSFSLTGELFF. CDR3 nucleotides: TGCGCCAGCAGCTTCAGCCTCACCGGGGAGCTGTTTTTT. The full variable domain, with the rest looked up from reference TRBV5-1 and TRBJ2-2, is KAGVTQTPRYLIKTRGQQVTLSCSPISGHRSVSWYQQTPGQGLQFLFEYFSETQRNKGNFPGRFSGRQFSNSRSEMNVSTLELGDSALYLCASSFSLTGELFFGEGSRLTVL.

This clone was picked up one time. This chain uses TRBV5-1 with TRBJ2-1, with 9 bases aligning to TRBD2. CDR1 and CDR2 from the germline V gene are SGHRS and YFSETQ. This CDR3 region has 15 residues. V lost 4 bases and J lost 9; bases outside the gene matches: 11. Here the CDR3 reads CASSPGPGLALEQFF. The DNA of the CDR3 is TGCGCCAGCAGCCCGGGGCCGGGACTAGCTCTTGAGCAGTTCTTC.

The chain employs TRBV29-1 and TRBJ2-1; D is undetermined. CDR3 length: 12 amino acids. Per germline, CDR1 SQVTM and CDR2 ANQGSEA. Trimming stripped 1 base from V and 7 bases from J, with 8 bases between. In nucleotides, the CDR3 is TGCAGCGTTGAAGTTGCTGGGAATGAGCAGTTCTTC. It translates to CSVEVAGNEQFF.

This rearrangement joins TRBV6-5 to TRBJ2-1; D is tentatively TRBD1 or TRBD2 (5 bases each). CDR3 length: 14 amino acids. Germline assignment: CDR1 MNHEY and CDR2 SVGAGI. With 6 bases removed from V and 10 bases from J, the gap between germline ends came to 19 bases. The CDR3 is CASSPGKGRSEQFF. DNA for the CDR3: TGTGCCAGCAGCCCGGGGAAGGGGCGGTCGGAGCAGTTCTTC.

V usage is TRBV19 and J usage is TRBJ1-1; maybe TRBD1 (6 bases). Germline CDR1 and CDR2: LNHDA and SQIVND (reference sequence). The V gene lost 7 bases and the J gene lost 1 base, with 10 bases spanning the gap. The CDR3 sequence is 13 residues long. CDR3 in DNA: TGTGCCAGTAAATCGGGACAGAACACTGAAGCTTTCTTT. Translation gives CASKSGQNTEAFF. The full variable domain, with the rest looked up from reference TRBV19 and TRBJ1-1, is DGGITQSPKYLFRKEGQNVTLSCEQNLNHDAMYWYRQDPGQGLRLIYYSQIVNDFQKGDIAEGYSVSREKKESFPLTVTSAQKNPTAFYLCASKSGQNTEAFFGQGTRLTVV.

CDR3 DNA: TGTGCCAGCAGCCCAAAGACAGGGGGACAGGAAAAACTGTTTTTT. Its protein is CASSPKTGGQEKLFF. The chain recombines TRBV7-9 with TRBJ1-4, with 9 bases matching TRBD1. The CDR3 loop spans 15 amino acids. CDR1 is SEHNR and CDR2 is FQNEAQ in the germline V gene (reference sequence). J gave up 8 bases and V 5 bases, and 9 bases lay outside the gene matches. The variable domain in full, with the rest retrieved from reference TRBV7-9 and TRBJ1-4, is DTGVSQNPRHKITKRGQNVTFRCDPISEHNRLYWYRQTLGQGPEFLTYFQNEAQLEKSRLLSDRFSAERPKGSFSTLEIQRTEQGDSAMYLCASSPKTGGQEKLFFGSGTQLSVL.